This T cell receptor beta chain was retrieved from a study of T-cell reconstitution after alpha-beta-depleted transplantation in children. The TCRbeta library incorporated unique molecular identifiers. TCRdb re-called the PCR reads through MiXCR, storing one row per CDR3 protein. The table lists more than 400,000 distinct CDR3 sequences, about 40% of them singletons. The CDR3 runs to 13 residues. Per the germline V gene, CDR1 is DFQATT and CDR2 is SNEGSKA (reference sequence). Trimming took 4 bases from V and 5 from J, leaving 11 bases between them. V and J are TRBV20-1 and TRBJ2-2; D is ambiguous. The input for sequencing was PBMCs, taken before TCRalphabeta/CD19-depleted stem cell transplant. The receptor's source is a girl aged 2-9 years with aplastic anemia, due to receive a stem cell transplant. CDR3: CSAMWDFTGELFF. The DNA for the CDR3 is TGCAGTGCTATGTGGGATTTTACCGGGGAGCTGTTTTTT.